Sequencing of this T cell receptor (beta chain) was carried out in a study of T cells in localized non-small cell lung cancer. This CDR3 region has 11 residues. V dropped 2 bases and J dropped 6 bases, with 1 base sitting between them. CDR1 MNHEY and CDR2 SVGAGI come from the germline V gene. On this clone: The antigen is not known.

Here immunoSEQ multiplex PCR was the method, and the copy in TCRdb shows in-frame clones only, minus some. The data hold tens of thousands of clones, with about 87% observed a single time. Regarding the study as a whole: Tumor showed lower T cell clonality than uninvolved adjacent lung, where it was highest. The appearance of a median about 60 of the top 100 tumor clones was seen in adjacent lung.

The receptor comes from a man aged 18 to 49 with stage I lung adenocarcinoma. The chain joins TRBV6-5 to TRBJ2-2; D not certain. Sequenced material: peripheral blood, taken before any cancer treatment. CDR3 loop: CASSYAGELFF. In nucleotides, the CDR3 is TGTGCCAGCAGTTACGCCGGGGAGCTGTTTTTT.